This TCR beta chain stems from a study of blood T cells in healthy people across ages. V lost 4 bases to trimming and J lost 2 bases, with 18 bases between them. Germline V gene sequence: CDR1 SQVTM, CDR2 ANQGSEA. The CDR3 spans 15 residues. This clonotype was seen many times. With a J-beta primer mix and a sample-barcoded 5' primer, a second PCR ran about 6 to 11 cycles. Each of the cDNA molecules was tagged by a template-switch adaptor with 12 random nucleotides. TCRdb recomputed calls from the 5' RACE reads with MiXCR, one row per CDR3 protein. The sample lists about 670,000 distinct CDR3 sequences, approximately 52% seen once, with roughly 14% in the top ten.

The material sequenced was blood. This sequence was found in a woman older than 75 in good health. The V call is TRBV29-1, the J call TRBJ2-7, with TRBD1 as a possible D gene (5 bases). The CDR3 DNA reads TGCAGCGTTGGGGAACAGGAGACGATCGCCTACGAGCAGTACTTC. Translation gives CSVGEQETIAYEQYF.